The TCR beta chain described here comes from a study of response to subunit inactivated influenza vaccine. Using its own MiXCR run on the RT-PCR reads, TCRdb lists one record per CDR3 protein. There are about 830,000 distinct CDR3 sequences in the sample; around 20% occur only once, and 9.5% to 13% lies in the top ten. Study-level results: A suggestion made by the authors is that each seasonal influenza vaccination recruits few new T cells.

On this clonotype itself: What it binds is unknown.

V was pared by 10 bases and J by 2 bases, with 14 bases of the junction left unmatched. Germline V lookup: CDR1 MNHEY, CDR2 SVGEGT. CDR3 length equals 15 residues. This chain joins TRBV6-2 or TRBV6-3 and TRBJ2-7; 7 nucleotides line up with TRBD1. This clonotype was obtained from a man aged 45-65 years who received an inactivated influenza vaccine. Specimen: PBMCs from blood, collected about 5 days after vaccination. CDR3 bases: TGTGCCACCTCTGACAGGGTCCGATCCCCCTACGAGCAGTACTTC. As protein: CATSDRVRSPYEQYF.